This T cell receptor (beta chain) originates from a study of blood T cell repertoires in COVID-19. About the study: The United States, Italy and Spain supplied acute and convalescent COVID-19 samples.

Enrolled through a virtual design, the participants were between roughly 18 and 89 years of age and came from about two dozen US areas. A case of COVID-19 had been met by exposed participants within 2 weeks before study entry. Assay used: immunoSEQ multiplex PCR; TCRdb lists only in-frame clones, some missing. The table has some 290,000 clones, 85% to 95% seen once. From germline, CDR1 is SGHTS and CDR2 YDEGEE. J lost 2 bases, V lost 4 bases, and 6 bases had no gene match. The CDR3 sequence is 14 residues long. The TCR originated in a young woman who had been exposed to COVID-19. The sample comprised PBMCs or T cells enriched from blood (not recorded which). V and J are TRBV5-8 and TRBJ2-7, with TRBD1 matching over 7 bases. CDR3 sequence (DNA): TGTGCCAGCAGCAAACGGGACAGTCCCTACGAGCAGTACTTC. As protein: CASSKRDSPYEQYF.